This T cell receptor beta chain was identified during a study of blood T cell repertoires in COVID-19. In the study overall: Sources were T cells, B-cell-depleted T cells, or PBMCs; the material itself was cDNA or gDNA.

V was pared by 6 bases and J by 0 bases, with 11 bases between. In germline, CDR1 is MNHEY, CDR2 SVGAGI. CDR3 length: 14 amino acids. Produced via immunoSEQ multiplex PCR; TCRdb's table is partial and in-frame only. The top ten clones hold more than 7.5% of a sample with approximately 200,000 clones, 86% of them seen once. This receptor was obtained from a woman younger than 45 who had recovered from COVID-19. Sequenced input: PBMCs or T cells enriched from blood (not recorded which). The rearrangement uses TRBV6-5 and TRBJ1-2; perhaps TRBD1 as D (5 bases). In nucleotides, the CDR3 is TGTGCCAGCAGAACAGGAAAAGCTAACTATGGCTACACCTTC. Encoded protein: CASRTGKANYGYTF.